The T cell receptor beta chain described here comes from a study of blood T cell repertoires in COVID-19. Overall study context: The United States, Italy and Spain were the sources of the acute and convalescent COVID-19 samples. The cDNA or gDNA used as material had been derived from T cells, B-cell-depleted T cells, or PBMCs.

Only in-frame clones appear in the TCRdb table, and some are missing; sequencing was by immunoSEQ multiplex PCR. Of 320,000 or so clones listed, 85% are singletons. Contact with a PCR-confirmed or clinician-diagnosed COVID-19 case occurred within 2 weeks of entry. The CDR3 consists of 15 residues. Germline loops: CDR1 SGHRS, CDR2 YFSETQ. The trim removed 2 bases at V and 5 bases at J, leaving 10 bases unmatched. The sequenced material came from PBMCs or T cells enriched from blood (not recorded which). The chain joins TRBV5-1 to TRBJ2-7, with 7 bases aligning to TRBD2. The clonotype comes from a woman aged 25 to 39 who had been exposed to COVID-19. The CDR3, as DNA: TGCGCCAGCAGCTTTGGGAGCGGGAAACTCGACGAGCAGTACTTC. It specifies CASSFGSGKLDEQYF.